A selection of T cell receptor beta chains follows, all from one sample in a study of OX40 agonist ivuxolimab in advanced cancers. The table came from immunoSEQ multiplex PCR; TCRdb's copy has only in-frame clones and leaves some out. Counted here are under 90,000 clones, more than 80% occurring once; the ten biggest clones make up 0.2% to 0.25%. The specimen comprised CD4+ or CD8+ T cells sorted from blood, sampled in a trial of the OX40 agonist ivuxolimab. These receptors were taken from an adult with an advanced solid tumor such as melanoma, head and neck, liver or kidney cancer. CDR3s include the opening cysteine and the closing phenylalanine or tryptophan. The D gene is left open where the match is weak. Size tells how often a clone was seen (once, few, many) or the class of an expanded clone, and some rows leave it out.

d_gene: .
j_gene: TRBJ2-5
v_gene: TRBV15
abundance: .
CDR3aa: CATSRDITSVETQYF
CDR3nt: TGTGCCACCAGCAGAGATATCACCTCCGTTGAGACCCAGTACTTC

d_gene: .
j_gene: TRBJ1-3
v_gene: TRBV7-3
abundance: .
CDR3aa: CASSLFSMGRADDVAIYF
CDR3nt: TGTGCCAGCAGCTTATTTTCGATGGGGAGGGCGGACGACGTTGCCATATATTTT

d_gene: .
j_gene: TRBJ1-4
v_gene: TRBV11-2
abundance: .
CDR3aa: CASSLVRDEKLFF
CDR3nt: TGTGCCAGCAGCTTAGTGCGAGATGAAAAACTGTTTTTT

d_gene: .
j_gene: TRBJ1-4
v_gene: TRBV5-1
abundance: .
CDR3aa: CASSHEPRINEKLFF
CDR3nt: TGCGCCAGCAGCCATGAACCACGGATTAATGAAAAACTGTTTTTT

d_gene: TRBD1
j_gene: TRBJ1-6
v_gene: TRBV6-4
abundance: .
CDR3aa: CASSATGQGSNSPLHF
CDR3nt: TGTGCCAGCAGTGCGACAGGACAGGGATCTAATTCACCCCTCCACTTT

d_gene: .
j_gene: TRBJ2-7
v_gene: TRBV6-5
abundance: .
CDR3aa: CASSYLGRYEQYF
CDR3nt: TGTGCCAGCAGTTACCTCGGACGGTACGAGCAGTACTTC

d_gene: .
j_gene: TRBJ2-2
v_gene: TRBV5-1
abundance: once
CDR3aa: CASSVGPITGELFF
CDR3nt: TGCGCCAGCAGCGTGGGACCGATCACCGGGGAGCTGTTTTTT

d_gene: .
j_gene: TRBJ2-3
v_gene: TRBV7-3
abundance: .
CDR3aa: CASSFSGSTDTQYF
CDR3nt: TGTGCCAGCAGCTTCAGCGGGAGCACAGATACGCAGTATTTT

d_gene: TRBD2
j_gene: TRBJ2-7
v_gene: TRBV6-5
abundance: .
CDR3aa: CASRPSLAGGGEQYF
CDR3nt: TGTGCCAGCAGGCCTTCTTTAGCGGGAGGGGGCGAGCAGTACTTC

d_gene: TRBD2
j_gene: TRBJ2-1
v_gene: TRBV6-5
abundance: .
CDR3aa: CASSFGTSRNEQFF
CDR3nt: TGTGCCAGCAGTTTCGGGACTAGCAGGAATGAGCAGTTCTTC

d_gene: .
j_gene: TRBJ2-6
v_gene: TRBV13
abundance: .
CDR3aa: CASSLTRRTSGANVLTF
CDR3nt: TGTGCCAGCAGCTTAACCCGTCGTACCTCTGGGGCCAACGTCCTGACTTTC

d_gene: .
j_gene: TRBJ1-1
v_gene: TRBV7-5
abundance: .
CDR3aa: CAKNMRGEAFF
CDR3nt: TGTGCCAAAAACATGCGAGGTGAAGCTTTCTTT

d_gene: .
j_gene: TRBJ2-7
v_gene: TRBV4-3
abundance: .
CDR3aa: CASSQDVYGIRNSYEQYF
CDR3nt: TGCGCCAGCAGCCAGGACGTTTACGGGATTCGAAATTCCTACGAGCAGTACTTC